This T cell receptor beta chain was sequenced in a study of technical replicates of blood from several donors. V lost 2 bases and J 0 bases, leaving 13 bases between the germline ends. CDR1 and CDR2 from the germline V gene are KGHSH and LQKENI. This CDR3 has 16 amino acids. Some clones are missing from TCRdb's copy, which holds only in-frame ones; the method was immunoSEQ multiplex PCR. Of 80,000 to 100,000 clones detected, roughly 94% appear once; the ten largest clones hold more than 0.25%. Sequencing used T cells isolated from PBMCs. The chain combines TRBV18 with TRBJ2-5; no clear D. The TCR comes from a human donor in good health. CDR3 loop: CASSPGSAGHQETQYF. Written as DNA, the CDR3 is TGTGCCAGCTCACCAGGAAGTGCAGGTCACCAAGAGACCCAGTACTTC.